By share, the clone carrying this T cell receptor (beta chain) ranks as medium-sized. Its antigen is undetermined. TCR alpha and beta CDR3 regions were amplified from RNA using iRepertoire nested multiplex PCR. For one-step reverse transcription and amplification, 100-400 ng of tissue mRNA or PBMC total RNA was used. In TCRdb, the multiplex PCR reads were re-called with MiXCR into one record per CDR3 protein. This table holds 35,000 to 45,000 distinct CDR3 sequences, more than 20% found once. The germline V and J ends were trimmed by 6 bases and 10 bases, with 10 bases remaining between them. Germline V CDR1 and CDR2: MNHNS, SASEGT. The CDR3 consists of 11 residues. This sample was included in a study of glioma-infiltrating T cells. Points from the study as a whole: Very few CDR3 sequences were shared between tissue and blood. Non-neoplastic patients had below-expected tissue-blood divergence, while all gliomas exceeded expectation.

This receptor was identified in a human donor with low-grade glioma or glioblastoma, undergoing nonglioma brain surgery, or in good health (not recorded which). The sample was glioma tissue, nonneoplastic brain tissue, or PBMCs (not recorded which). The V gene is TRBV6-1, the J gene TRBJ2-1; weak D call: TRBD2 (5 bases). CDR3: CASRLAGEQFF. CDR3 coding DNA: TGTGCCAGCAGGCTAGCTGGGGAGCAGTTCTTC.